This record looks at one T cell receptor beta chain sequence and its context. Its antigen is not identified. This specimen comes from a study of cytomegalovirus exposure and HLA in healthy donors. General study results and limits: Of the V segments, some could not be distinguished, including TRBV6-2 and TRBV6-3, and were excluded. The study put some 160 TCR beta chains on its list as cytomegalovirus-associated.

PCR used 60 Vbeta primers and 13 Jbeta primers. Some clones are missing from TCRdb's copy, which holds only in-frame ones; the method was immunoSEQ multiplex PCR. The table has about 180,000 clones, less than 80% seen once. Every donor was a healthy person donating bone marrow. With 2 bases clipped from V and 2 bases from J, the junction kept 4 bases outside the gene matches. Germline V gene data show CDR1 as SQVTM and CDR2 as ANQGSEA. The CDR3 runs 14 residues. The V gene is TRBV29-1, the J gene TRBJ2-7, with 9 bases matching TRBD1. This clonotype was obtained from a woman aged 40 to 50 in good health and CMV-seronegative. The sequenced sample consisted of PBMCs. The CDR3 loop is CSVELDRGTYEQYF. CDR3 coding DNA: TGCAGCGTTGAACTGGACAGGGGTACCTACGAGCAGTACTTC.